This T cell receptor (beta chain) was captured by sequencing in a study of CD8 T cells in Susac syndrome. The T cells that were sequenced for TCR beta were CD8+ and CD4+ cells from blood. Healthy donors were controls matched for age and sex. CD8+ and CD4+ T cells were negatively isolated; TEMRA cells were FACS-enriched. CDR1 GTSNPN and CDR2 SVGIG come from the germline V gene (reference sequence). Deletions cut 1 base from V and 1 base from J, with 7 bases between. This CDR3 is 13 amino acids long. After extraction with the RNeasy kit, about 0.5 to 1 ug of the RNA was reverse transcribed using random hexamers. The TCR beta CDR3 was amplified by immunoSEQ multiplex PCR across 54 Vbeta, 13 Jbeta. TCRdb processed the immunoSEQ multiplex PCR reads anew with MiXCR; each CDR3 protein has one entry. The sample has 150,000 to 200,000 distinct CDR3 sequences, around 93% seen once; the top ten hold around 0.13%.

The receptor's source is a human donor in good health. The chain has TRBV30 and TRBJ1-1; the D is unclear. The sequencing sample was made of CD4+ T cells from PBMCs. CDR3 sequence (DNA): TGTGCCTGGAGTGGAGGGCCGAACACTGAAGCTTTCTTT. It translates to CAWSGGPNTEAFF.